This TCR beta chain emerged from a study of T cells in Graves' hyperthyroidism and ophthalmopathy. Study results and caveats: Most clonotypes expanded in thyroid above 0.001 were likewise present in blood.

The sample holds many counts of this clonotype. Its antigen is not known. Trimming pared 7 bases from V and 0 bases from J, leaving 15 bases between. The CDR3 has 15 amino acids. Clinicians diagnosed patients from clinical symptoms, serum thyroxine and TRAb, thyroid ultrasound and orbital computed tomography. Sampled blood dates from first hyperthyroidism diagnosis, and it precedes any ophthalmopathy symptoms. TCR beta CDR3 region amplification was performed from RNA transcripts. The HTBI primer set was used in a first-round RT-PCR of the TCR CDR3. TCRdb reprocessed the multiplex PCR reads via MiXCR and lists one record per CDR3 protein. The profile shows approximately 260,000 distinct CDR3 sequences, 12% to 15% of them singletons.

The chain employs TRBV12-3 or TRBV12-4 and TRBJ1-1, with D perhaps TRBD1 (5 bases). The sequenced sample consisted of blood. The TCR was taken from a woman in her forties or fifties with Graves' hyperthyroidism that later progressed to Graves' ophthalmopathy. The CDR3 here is CASNYPGTVNTEAFF. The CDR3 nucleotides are TGTGCCAGCAACTACCCCGGGACGGTGAACACTGAAGCTTTCTTT.